This record looks at one T cell receptor beta chain sequence and its context. Its antigen is not known. Read sequence stops 3 residues before the CDR3 end, and the germline J gene provides the missing end. All donors had a single incident cervical HPV16 infection, not prevalent. This entry is derived from a study of T cells in women clearing cervical HPV infection. Study context: Case blood drawn at lesion detection; control blood after infection cleared.

Study-level findings and limits: Unknown T-cell numbers per sample may underlie the richness differences. CIN3+ cases had significantly higher TCR repertoire richness than controls, but evenness did not differ.

Measured with immunoSEQ multiplex PCR; TCRdb has only the in-frame clones, and not every one. In all, the sample yields 22,000 or so clones. V dropped 11 bases and J dropped 4; count of bases not matched to a gene: 14. This CDR3 has 15 residues. The gene calls are TRBV12-3 or TRBV12-4 and TRBJ1-1; 9 positions match TRBD1. Material for sequencing was blood buffy coat. This TCR derives from a woman between 18 and 70 years old with a cervical HPV16 infection that either progressed to CIN3+ or cleared (not recorded which). CDR3 DNA (partial): TGTGCCGTGCCTAGACAGGGGGAAAGGAGCACTGAA. It codes for CAVPRQGERSTE. The entire CDR3 is CAVPRQGERSTEAFF.